The 7 T cell receptor beta chains below all came from one sample that was sequenced in a study of cytomegalovirus exposure and HLA in healthy donors (dated by TCRdb to 2016 to 2017). Library generation was performed with the immunoSEQ multiplex PCR assay. For the multiplex PCR, a mixture combining 60 forward primers for TCR Vbeta segments and 13 reverse primers for TCR Jbeta segments was used. In TCRdb, the immuneACCESS table is reduced to in-frame sequences with V and J assigned. These tables do not hold every clone; where another copy was compared, an unresolved V gene accounts for under half, and the others remain unexplained. This sample is represented by about 78,000 clones; approximately 70% of them were singletons. The leading ten clones occupy around 10% of the sample. The specimen was PBMCs. All receptors derive from a woman aged 40 to 49 in good health and CMV-seropositive.

The rearrangement links TRBV7-2 to TRBJ1-5; 7 bases align to TRBD1. Germline CDR1 and CDR2: SGHTA and FQGNSA. With V trimmed by 1 base and J by 3 bases, 3 bases remained unmatched. This CDR3 has 15 amino acids. This chain's CDR3 is CASSLEGAPNQPQHF. CDR3 coding DNA: TGTGCCAGCAGCTTAGAGGGGGCCCCCAATCAGCCCCAGCATTTT.

This clone was picked up a small number of times. The V call is TRBV10-3, the J call TRBJ2-3, with 7 bases that match TRBD2. The CDR3 spans 13 residues. The J segment lost 2 bases and the V segment lost 10 bases, leaving 6 bases of the junction unmatched. Germline V gene sequence: CDR1 ENHRY, CDR2 SYGVKD. CDR3 amino acids: CATMGTNTDTQYF. CDR3 nucleotides: TGTGCCACCATGGGGACTAACACAGATACGCAGTATTTT.

With regard to this clone: Relative to the germline gene, one junction end is altered; a read error may explain this. The chain employs TRBV28 and TRBJ1-5; 9 bases agree with TRBD1. The CDR3 is 16 amino acids. In germline, CDR1 is MDHEN, CDR2 SYDVKM. This CDR3 is CASLAWTGVSDQPQHF. The CDR3 coding sequence is TGTGCCAGCCTCGCGTGGACAGGGGTTAGCGATCAGCCCCAGCATTTT.

This clone was found a few times. The chain couples TRBV2 to TRBJ1-1, with D possibly being TRBD1 (5 bases). CDR3 size: 14 residues. Germline CDR1 is SNHLY and CDR2 is FYNNEI. V shed 7 bases and J shed 5 bases, with 17 bases lying between them. The CDR3 DNA reads as TGTGCCAGCACTATACAGGAGATGGGGACTGAAGCTTTCTTT. Translating it yields CASTIQEMGTEAFF.

There are a few counts of this clone. DNA of the CDR3: TGTGCCAGTATCCAAGATGGATACAGCCGGGGGTTCGAGCAGTACTTC. It is translated as CASIQDGYSRGFEQYF. This chain joins TRBV4-2 and TRBJ2-7; possibly TRBD2 for D (6 bases). The ends were cut back, 9 bases at V and 6 bases at J, with 27 bases in the middle. Germline-derived CDR1 and CDR2 are LGHNA and YNFKEQ. CDR3 length: 16 residues.

This clone was seen more than once but under ten times. V gene TRBV7-6 combines with J gene TRBJ1-3, with 8 positions matching TRBD1. CDR1 and CDR2 (germline): SGHVS, FNYEAQ. Trimming at V came to 2 bases and at J to 0 bases, leaving 3 bases not matched to a gene. The CDR3 extends over 16 amino acids. CDR3 sequence reads: CASSLQQGGSGNTIYF. The CDR3 coding sequence is TGTGCCAGCAGCTTACAACAGGGGGGCTCTGGAAACACCATATATTTT.

The chain recombines TRBV19 with TRBJ1-1; D unresolved. CDR3 size: 16 residues. Germline CDR1 and CDR2: LNHDA and SQIVND (reference sequence). V lost 5 bases, J lost 3 bases, and 19 bases lay in between. This CDR3 reads CASSPYLTARDTEAFF. CDR3 DNA: TGTGCCAGTAGTCCCTACTTGACCGCGAGGGACACTGAAGCTTTCTTT.